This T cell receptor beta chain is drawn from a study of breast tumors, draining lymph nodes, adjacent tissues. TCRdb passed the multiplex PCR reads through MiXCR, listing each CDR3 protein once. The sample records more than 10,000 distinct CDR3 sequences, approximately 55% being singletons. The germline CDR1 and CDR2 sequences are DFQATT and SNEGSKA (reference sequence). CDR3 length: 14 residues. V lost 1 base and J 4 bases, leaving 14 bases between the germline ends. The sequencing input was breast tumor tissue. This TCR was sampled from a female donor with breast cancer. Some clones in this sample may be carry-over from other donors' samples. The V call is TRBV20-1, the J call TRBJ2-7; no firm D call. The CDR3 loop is CSARVPAKPYEQYF. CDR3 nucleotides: TGCAGTGCTAGAGTACCGGCAAAGCCTTACGAGCAGTACTTC.